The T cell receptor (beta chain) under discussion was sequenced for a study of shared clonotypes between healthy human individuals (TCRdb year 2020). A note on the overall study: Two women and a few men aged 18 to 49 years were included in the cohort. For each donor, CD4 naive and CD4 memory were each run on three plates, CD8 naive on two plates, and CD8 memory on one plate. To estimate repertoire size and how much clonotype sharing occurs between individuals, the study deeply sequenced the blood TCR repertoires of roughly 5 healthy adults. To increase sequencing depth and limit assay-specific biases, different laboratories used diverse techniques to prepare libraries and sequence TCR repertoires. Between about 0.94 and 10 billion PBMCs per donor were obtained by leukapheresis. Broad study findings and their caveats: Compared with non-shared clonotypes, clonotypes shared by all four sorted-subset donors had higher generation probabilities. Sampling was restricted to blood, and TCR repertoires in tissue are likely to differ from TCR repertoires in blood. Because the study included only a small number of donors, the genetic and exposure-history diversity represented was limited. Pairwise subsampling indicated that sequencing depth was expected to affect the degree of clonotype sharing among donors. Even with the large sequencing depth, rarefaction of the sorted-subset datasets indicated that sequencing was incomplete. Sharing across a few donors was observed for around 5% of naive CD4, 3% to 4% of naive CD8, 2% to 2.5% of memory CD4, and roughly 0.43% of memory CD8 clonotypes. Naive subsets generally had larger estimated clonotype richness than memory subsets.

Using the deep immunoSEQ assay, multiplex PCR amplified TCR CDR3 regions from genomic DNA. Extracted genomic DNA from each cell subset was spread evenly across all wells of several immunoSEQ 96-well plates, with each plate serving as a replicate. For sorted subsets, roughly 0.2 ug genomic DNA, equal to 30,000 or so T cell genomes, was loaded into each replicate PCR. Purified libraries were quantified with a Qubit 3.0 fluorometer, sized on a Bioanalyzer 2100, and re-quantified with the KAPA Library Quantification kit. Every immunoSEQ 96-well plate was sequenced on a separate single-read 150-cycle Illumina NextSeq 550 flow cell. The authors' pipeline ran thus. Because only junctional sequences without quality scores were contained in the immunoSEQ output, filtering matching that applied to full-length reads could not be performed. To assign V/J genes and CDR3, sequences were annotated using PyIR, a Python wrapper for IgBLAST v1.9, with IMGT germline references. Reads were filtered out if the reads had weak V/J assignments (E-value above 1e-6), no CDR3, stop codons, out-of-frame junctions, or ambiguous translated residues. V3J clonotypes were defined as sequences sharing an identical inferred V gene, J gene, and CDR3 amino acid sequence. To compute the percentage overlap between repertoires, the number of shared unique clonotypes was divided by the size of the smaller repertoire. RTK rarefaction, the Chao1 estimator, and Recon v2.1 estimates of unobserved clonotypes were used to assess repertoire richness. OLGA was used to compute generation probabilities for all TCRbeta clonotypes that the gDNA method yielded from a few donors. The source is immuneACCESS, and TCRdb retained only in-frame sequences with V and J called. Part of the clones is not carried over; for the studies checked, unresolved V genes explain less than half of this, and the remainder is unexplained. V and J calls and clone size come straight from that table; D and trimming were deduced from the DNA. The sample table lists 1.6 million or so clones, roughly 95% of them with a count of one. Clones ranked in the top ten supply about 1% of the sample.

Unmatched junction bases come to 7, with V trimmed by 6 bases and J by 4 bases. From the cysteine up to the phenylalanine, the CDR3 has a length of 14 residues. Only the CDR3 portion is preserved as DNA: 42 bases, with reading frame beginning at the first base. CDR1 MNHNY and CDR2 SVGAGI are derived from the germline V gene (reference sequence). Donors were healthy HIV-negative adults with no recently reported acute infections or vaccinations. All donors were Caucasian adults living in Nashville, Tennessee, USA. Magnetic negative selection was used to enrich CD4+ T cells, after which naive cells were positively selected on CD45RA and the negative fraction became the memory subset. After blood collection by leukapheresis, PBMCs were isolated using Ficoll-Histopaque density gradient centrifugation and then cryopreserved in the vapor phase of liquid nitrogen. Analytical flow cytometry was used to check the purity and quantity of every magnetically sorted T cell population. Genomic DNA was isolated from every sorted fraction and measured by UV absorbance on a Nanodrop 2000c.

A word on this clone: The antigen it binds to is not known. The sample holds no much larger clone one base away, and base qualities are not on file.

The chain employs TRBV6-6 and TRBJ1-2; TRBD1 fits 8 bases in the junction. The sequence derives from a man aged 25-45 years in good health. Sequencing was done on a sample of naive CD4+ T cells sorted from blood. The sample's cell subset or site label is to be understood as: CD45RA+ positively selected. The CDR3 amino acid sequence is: CASSFRDRGYGYTF. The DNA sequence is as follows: TGTGCCAGCAGCTTTCGTGACAGGGGCTATGGCTACACCTTC.